This TCR beta chain was observed in a study of CD8+ T cells in alopecia areata. Overall study context: Twice a day, 5 to 10 mg of oral tofacitinib was administered to treated patients.

As concerns this clone: The antigen is undetermined.

Once RNA had been extracted, it was reverse transcribed into cDNA to act as the sequencing template. Repertoires were generated with immunoSEQ multiplex PCR, while TCRdb's copy carries only in-frame clones and drops some. The sample yields 140,000 to 150,000 clones, about half seen once. In alopecia areata patients, both lesional scalp punch biopsies and peripheral blood were collected. Study results and caveats: Higher clonality and more expanded CD8+ clones appeared in lesional than normal scalp. Possibly because of HLA-related factors, TCR sharing was less clear across patients than in mice.

The V gene's germline CDR1 is SEHNR and CDR2 FQNEAQ (reference sequence). V was shortened by 5 bases and J by 2 bases, with 10 bases between the two germline ends. CDR3 length: 13 residues. Here the sequenced sample was CD4+ T cells sorted from blood, taken at week 0. The rearrangement joins TRBV7-9 to TRBJ2-7, with D possibly TRBD2 on 5 matching bases. This TCR was sampled from a human donor with alopecia areata. DNA of the CDR3: TGTGCCAGCAGCCTAGGGAGCCCCTACGAGCAGTACTTC. Residues: CASSLGSPYEQYF. The entire variable domain, with the rest obtained from reference TRBV7-9 and TRBJ2-7, is as follows: DTGVSQNPRHKITKRGQNVTFRCDPISEHNRLYWYRQTLGQGPEFLTYFQNEAQLEKSRLLSDRFSAERPKGSFSTLEIQRTEQGDSAMYLCASSLGSPYEQYFGPGTRLTVT.